These 8 T cell receptor beta chains were sequenced from one sample in a study of cytomegalovirus exposure and HLA in healthy donors. 13 Jbeta primers and 60 Vbeta primers were used for the PCR. Some clones are missing from TCRdb's copy, which holds only in-frame ones; the method was immunoSEQ multiplex PCR. The sample contains approximately 170,000 clones, roughly three quarters of which appear only once. Sequencing was done on a sample of PBMCs. Every receptor here comes from a woman aged 40 to 50 in good health and CMV-seropositive.

The chain links TRBV30 to TRBJ1-2, with 8 nucleotides matching TRBD1. Germline CDR1 is GTSNPN and CDR2 is SVGIG (reference sequence). Germline trimming cut 4 bases from V and 2 bases from J; bases unmatched to any gene: 6. There are 14 residues in the CDR3. CDR3 protein: CAWKGDRKNYGYTF. CDR3 nucleotides: TGTGCCTGGAAAGGGGACAGGAAAAACTATGGCTACACCTTC.

V gene TRBV11-1 combines with J gene TRBJ1-1; no definite D call. CDR1 and CDR2 (germline): SGHAT, FQDESV (reference sequence). This CDR3 region has 13 residues. V was shortened by 1 base and J by 7 bases, with 10 bases between the two germline ends. The CDR3 is CASSLGPEVEAFF. The CDR3 region has the DNA TGTGCCAGCAGCTTAGGACCCGAGGTTGAAGCTTTCTTT.

The chain has TRBV9 and TRBJ2-6, with TRBD1 as a possible D gene (7 bases). The CDR3 sequence is 18 residues long. Trimming pared 3 bases from V and 0 bases from J, leaving 16 bases between. CDR1 is SGDLS and CDR2 is YYNGEE in the germline V gene. This CDR3 is CASSDSPGGGSGANVLTF. Written as DNA, the CDR3 is TGTGCCAGCAGCGATTCACCAGGGGGAGGCTCTGGGGCCAACGTCCTGACTTTC.

V usage is TRBV5-1 and J usage is TRBJ1-1; 10 positions match TRBD1. Germline CDR1 SGHRS, CDR2 YFSETQ. The CDR3 contains 13 residues. V dropped 2 bases and J dropped 11; count of bases not matched to a gene: 6. The CDR3 reads CASSFSDRGSAFF. The CDR3 coding sequence is TGCGCCAGCAGCTTCTCGGACAGGGGGAGCGCTTTCTTT.

The genes are TRBV20-1 and TRBJ1-1; the D is unclear. Germline V gives CDR1 DFQATT, CDR2 SNEGSKA (reference sequence). This CDR3 spans 11 amino acids. V was pared by 5 bases and J by 7 bases, with 11 bases between. DNA for the CDR3: TGCAGTGCTTTTCGTCGGGATGAAGCTTTCTTT. As protein: CSAFRRDEAFF.

The chain employs TRBV30 and TRBJ1-2; D might be TRBD1 (6 bases). CDR1 is GTSNPN and CDR2 is SVGIG in the germline V gene (reference sequence). With 2 bases removed from V and 8 bases from J, the gap between germline ends came to 21 bases. The CDR3 has 15 residues. CDR3 coding DNA: TGTGCCTGGAGTACGTTCAACCAGGGGAAGGGCGGCTACACCTTC. Translated: CAWSTFNQGKGGYTF.

The table lists this clone with a few counts. This chain joins TRBV7-9 and TRBJ1-3, with D tentatively TRBD1 (5 bases). There are 14 residues in the CDR3. V was cut by 2 bases and J by 0 bases, with 5 bases left in between. The germline V gene has CDR1 SEHNR and CDR2 FQNEAQ (reference sequence). CDR3 coding DNA: TGTGCCAGCAGCTTAACAGGCTCTGGAAACACCATATATTTT. Its protein is CASSLTGSGNTIYF.

This chain connects TRBV4-3 to TRBJ1-5; 9 positions agree with TRBD1. Germline values: CDR1 LGHNA, CDR2 YSLEER. The CDR3 is made up of 17 amino acids. V was pared by 0 bases and J by 5 bases, with 8 bases of the junction left unmatched. Here the CDR3 reads CASSQDLVGTGYQPQHF. CDR3 DNA: TGCGCCAGCAGCCAAGATCTGGTCGGGACAGGGTATCAGCCCCAGCATTTT.